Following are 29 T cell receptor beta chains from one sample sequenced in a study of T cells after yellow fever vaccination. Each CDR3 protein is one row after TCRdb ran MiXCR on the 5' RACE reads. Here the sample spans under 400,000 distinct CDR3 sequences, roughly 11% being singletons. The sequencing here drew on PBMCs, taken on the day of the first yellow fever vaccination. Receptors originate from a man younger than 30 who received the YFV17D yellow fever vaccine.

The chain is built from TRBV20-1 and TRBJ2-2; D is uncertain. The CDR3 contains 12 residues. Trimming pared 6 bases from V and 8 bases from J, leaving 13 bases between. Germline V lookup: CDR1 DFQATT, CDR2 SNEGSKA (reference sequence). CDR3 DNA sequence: TGCAGTGCCCCGGAGCGATCGGGGGAGCTGTTTTTT. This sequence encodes CSAPERSGELFF.

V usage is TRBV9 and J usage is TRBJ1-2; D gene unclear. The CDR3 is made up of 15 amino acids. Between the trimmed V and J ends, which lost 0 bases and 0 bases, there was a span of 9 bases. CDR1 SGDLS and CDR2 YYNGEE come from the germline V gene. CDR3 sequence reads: CASSVDSRPNYGYTF. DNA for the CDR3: TGTGCCAGCAGCGTAGATAGCCGGCCTAACTATGGCTACACCTTC.

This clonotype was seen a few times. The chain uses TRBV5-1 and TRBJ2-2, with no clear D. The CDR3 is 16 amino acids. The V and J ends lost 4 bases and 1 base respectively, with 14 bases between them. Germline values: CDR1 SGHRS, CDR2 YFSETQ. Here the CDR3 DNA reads TGCGCCAGCAGCGTGGTGCCATGGCTGAACACCGGGGAGCTGTTTTTT. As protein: CASSVVPWLNTGELFF.

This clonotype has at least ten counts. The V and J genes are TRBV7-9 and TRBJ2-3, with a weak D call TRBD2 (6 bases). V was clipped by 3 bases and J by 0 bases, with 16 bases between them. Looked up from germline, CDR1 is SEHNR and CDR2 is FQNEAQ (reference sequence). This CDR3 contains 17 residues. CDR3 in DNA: TGTGCCAGCAGCTTCGGTGGCGGGGAGCGTAGCACAGATACGCAGTATTTT. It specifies CASSFGGGERSTDTQYF.

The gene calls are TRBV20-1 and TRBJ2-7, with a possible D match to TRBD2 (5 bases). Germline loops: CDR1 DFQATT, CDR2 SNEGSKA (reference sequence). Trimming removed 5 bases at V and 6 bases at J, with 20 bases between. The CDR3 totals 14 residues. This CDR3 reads CSAFERGPASEQYF. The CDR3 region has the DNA TGCAGTGCTTTCGAACGAGGGCCGGCGTCCGAGCAGTACTTC.

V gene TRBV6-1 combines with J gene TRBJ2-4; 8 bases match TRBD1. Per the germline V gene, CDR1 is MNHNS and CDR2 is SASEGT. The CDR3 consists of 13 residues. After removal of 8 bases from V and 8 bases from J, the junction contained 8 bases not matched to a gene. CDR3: CASGRGPEDIQYF. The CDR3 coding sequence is TGTGCCAGCGGCAGGGGGCCGGAGGACATTCAGTACTTC.

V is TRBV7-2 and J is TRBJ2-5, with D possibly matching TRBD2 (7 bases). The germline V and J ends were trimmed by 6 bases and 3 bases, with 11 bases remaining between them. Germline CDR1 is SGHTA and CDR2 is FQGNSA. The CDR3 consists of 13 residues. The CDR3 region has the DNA TGTGCCAGCAGAAGGGGGAGGGAAGAGACCCAGTACTTC. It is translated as CASRRGREETQYF.

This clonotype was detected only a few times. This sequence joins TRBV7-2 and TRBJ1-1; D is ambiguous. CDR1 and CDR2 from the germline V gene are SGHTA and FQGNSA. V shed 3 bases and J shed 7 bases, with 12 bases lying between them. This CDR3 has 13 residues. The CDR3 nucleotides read TGTGCCAGCAGCTTCAACAGCGCCCTTGAAGCTTTCTTT. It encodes CASSFNSALEAFF.

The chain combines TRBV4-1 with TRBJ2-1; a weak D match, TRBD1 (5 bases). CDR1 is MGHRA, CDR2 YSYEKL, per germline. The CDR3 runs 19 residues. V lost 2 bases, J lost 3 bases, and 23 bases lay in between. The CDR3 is CASSQRVIGESSDYNEQFF. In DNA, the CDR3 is TGCGCCAGCAGCCAAAGGGTAATAGGGGAAAGTTCGGACTACAATGAGCAGTTCTTC.

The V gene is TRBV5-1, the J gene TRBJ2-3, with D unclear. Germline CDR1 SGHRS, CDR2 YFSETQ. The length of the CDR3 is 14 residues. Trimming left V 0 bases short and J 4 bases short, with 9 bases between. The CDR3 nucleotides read TGCGCCAGCAGCTTGGGCAGGATTTCAGATACGCAGTATTTT. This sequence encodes CASSLGRISDTQYF. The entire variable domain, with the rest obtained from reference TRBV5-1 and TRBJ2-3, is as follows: KAGVTQTPRYLIKTRGQQVTLSCSPISGHRSVSWYQQTPGQGLQFLFEYFSETQRNKGNFPGRFSGRQFSNSRSEMNVSTLELGDSALYLCASSLGRISDTQYFGPGTRLTVL.

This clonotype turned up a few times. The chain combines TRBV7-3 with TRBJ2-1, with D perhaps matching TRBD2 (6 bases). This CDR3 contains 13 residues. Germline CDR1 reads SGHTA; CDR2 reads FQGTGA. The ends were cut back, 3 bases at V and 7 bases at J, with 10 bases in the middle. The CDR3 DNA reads TGTGCCAGCAGCTTGGACTACAGGAATGAGCAGTTCTTC. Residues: CASSLDYRNEQFF.

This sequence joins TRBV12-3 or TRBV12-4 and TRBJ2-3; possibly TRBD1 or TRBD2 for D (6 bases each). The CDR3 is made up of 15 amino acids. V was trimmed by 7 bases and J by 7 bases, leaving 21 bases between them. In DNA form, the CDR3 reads TGTGCCAGCAAACTACGGGGGCGGGACAAAAATACGCAGTATTTT. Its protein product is CASKLRGRDKNTQYF.

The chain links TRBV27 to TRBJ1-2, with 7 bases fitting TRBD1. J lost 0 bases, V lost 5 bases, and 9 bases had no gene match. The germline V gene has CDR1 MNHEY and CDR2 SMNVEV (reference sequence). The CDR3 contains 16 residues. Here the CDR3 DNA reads TGTGCCAGCAGTACATTGTCGACAGGGCCTAACTATGGCTACACCTTC. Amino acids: CASSTLSTGPNYGYTF.

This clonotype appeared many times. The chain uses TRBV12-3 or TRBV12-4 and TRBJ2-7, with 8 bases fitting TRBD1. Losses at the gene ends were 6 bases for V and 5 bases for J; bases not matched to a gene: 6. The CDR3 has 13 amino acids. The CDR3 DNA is TGTGCCAGCAGCCCGGACAGGGAGGACGAGCAGTACTTC. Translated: CASSPDREDEQYF.

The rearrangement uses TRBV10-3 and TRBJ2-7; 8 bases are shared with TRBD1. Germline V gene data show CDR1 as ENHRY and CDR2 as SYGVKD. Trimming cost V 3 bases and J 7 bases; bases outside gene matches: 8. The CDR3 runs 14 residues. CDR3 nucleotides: TGTGCCATCAGTGATGCCCGACAGGGGTGGGAGCAGTACTTC. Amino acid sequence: CAISDARQGWEQYF.

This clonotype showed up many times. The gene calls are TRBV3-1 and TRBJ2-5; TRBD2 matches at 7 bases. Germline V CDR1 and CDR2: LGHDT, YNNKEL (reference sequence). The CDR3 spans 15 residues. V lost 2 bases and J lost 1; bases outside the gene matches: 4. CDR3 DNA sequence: TGTGCCAGCAGCCAAAATAGCGGGCCCCAAGAGACCCAGTACTTC. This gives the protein CASSQNSGPQETQYF.

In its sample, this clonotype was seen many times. The CDR3 region is CASSIQGVAGELFF. The CDR3 coding sequence is TGTGCCAGCAGTATCCAGGGGGTAGCCGGGGAGCTGTTTTTT. The chain couples TRBV7-8 to TRBJ2-2; 7 bases fit TRBD1. CDR3 size: 14 residues. After removal of 6 bases from V and 6 bases from J, the junction contained 7 bases not matched to a gene. The V gene's germline CDR1 is SGHVS and CDR2 FQNEAQ.

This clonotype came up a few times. DNA of the CDR3: TGCGCCAGCAGCCCGCAAGGTTGGGGGGTGATACAAGAGACCCAGTACTTC. It specifies CASSPQGWGVIQETQYF. The chain couples TRBV4-3 to TRBJ2-5; tentatively, D is TRBD2 (6 bases). With 4 bases removed from V and 2 bases from J, the gap between germline ends came to 20 bases. The CDR3 contains 17 residues. Germline assignment: CDR1 LGHNA and CDR2 YSLEER.

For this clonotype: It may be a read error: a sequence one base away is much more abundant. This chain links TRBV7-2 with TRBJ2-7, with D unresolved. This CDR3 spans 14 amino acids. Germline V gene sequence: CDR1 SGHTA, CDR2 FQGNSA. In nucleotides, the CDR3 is TGTGCCAGCAGCTTAGTTTCGAGCTCCTACGAGGAGTACTTC. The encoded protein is CASSLVSSSYEEYF.

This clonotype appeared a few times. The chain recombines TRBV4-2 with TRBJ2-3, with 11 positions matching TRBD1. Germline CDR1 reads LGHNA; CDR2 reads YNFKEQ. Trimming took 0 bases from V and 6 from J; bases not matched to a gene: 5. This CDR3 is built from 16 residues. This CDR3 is CASSQEWTGGLDTQYF. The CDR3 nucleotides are TGTGCCAGCAGCCAAGAATGGACAGGGGGCTTGGATACGCAGTATTTT.

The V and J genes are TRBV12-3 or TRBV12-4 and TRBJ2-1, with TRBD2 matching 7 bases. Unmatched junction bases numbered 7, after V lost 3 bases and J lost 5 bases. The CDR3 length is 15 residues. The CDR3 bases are TGTGCCAGCAGTTTTAGTACTAGCGACCACAATGAGCAGTTCTTC. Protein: CASSFSTSDHNEQFF.

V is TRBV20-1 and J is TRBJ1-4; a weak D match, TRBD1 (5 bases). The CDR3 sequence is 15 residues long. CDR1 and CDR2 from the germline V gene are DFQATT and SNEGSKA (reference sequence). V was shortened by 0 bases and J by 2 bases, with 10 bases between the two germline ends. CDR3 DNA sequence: TGCAGTGCTAGAGATTTGGGACTCACTAATGAAAAACTGTTTTTT. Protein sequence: CSARDLGLTNEKLFF.

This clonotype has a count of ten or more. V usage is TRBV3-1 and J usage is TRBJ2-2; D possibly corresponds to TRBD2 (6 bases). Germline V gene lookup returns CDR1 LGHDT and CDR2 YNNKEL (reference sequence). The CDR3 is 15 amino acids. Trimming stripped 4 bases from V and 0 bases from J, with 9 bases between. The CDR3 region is CASSRGGSNTGELFF. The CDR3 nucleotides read TGTGCCAGCAGCCGCGGAGGGTCGAACACCGGGGAGCTGTTTTTT. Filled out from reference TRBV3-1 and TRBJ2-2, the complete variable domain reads DTAVSQTPKYLVTQMGNDKSIKCEQNLGHDTMYWYKQDSKKFLKIMFSYNNKELIINETVPNRFSPKSPDKAHLNLHINSLELGDSAVYFCASSRGGSNTGELFFGEGSRLTVL.

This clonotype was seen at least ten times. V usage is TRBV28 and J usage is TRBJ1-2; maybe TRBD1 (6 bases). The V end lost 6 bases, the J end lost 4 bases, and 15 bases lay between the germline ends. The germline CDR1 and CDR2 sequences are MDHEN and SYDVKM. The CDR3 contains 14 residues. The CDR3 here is CASRLVTGRYGYTF. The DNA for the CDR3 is TGTGCCAGCAGATTGGTGACAGGTCGCTATGGCTACACCTTC.

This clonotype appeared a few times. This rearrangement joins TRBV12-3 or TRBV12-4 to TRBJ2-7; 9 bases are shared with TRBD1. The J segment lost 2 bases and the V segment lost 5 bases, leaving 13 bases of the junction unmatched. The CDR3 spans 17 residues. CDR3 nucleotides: TGTGCCAGCAGTCCAACACACTCGGGACAGGGAGCCTACGAGCAGTACTTC. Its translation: CASSPTHSGQGAYEQYF.

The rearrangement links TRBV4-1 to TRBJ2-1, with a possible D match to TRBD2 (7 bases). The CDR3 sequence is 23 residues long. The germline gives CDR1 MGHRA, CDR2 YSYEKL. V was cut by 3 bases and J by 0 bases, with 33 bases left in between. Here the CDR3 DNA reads TGCGCCAGCAGCCACCGTCGCACTCCGCACTCCTGGGGGGGGCCCTCCTCCTACAATGAGCAGTTCTTC. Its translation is CASSHRRTPHSWGGPSSYNEQFF.

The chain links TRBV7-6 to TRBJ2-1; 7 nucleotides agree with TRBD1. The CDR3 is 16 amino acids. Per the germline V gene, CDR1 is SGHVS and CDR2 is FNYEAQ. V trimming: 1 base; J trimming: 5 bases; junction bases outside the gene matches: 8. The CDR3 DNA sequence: TGTGCCAGCAGCTTAGGGGAGCCGGACAGGAACAATGAGCAGTTCTTC. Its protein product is CASSLGEPDRNNEQFF. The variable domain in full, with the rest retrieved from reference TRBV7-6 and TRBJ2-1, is GAGVSQSPRYKVTKRGQDVALRCDPISGHVSLYWYRQALGQGPEFLTYFNYEAQQDKSGLPNDRFSAERPEGSISTLTIQRTEQRDSAMYRCASSLGEPDRNNEQFFGPGTRLTVL.

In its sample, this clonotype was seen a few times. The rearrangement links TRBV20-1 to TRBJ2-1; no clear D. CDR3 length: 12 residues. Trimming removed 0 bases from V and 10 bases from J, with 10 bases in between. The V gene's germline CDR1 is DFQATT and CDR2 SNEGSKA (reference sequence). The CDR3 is CSARDPGREQFF. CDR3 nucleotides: TGCAGTGCTAGAGATCCGGGCCGAGAGCAGTTCTTC.

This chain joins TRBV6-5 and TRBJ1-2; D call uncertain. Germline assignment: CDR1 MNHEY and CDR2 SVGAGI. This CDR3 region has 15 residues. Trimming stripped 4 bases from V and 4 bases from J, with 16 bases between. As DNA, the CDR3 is TGTGCCAGCAGTTCCGGGGTGGGTCGGAGCTATGGCTACACCTTC. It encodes CASSSGVGRSYGYTF.